The 14 T cell receptor beta chains below all came from one sample that was sequenced in a study of OX40 agonist ivuxolimab in advanced cancers. The protocol was immunoSEQ multiplex PCR, while the TCRdb copy is restricted to in-frame clones and leaves out a portion. The sample has tens of thousands of clones, roughly 85% seen once; the top ten hold 21%. The sample here was CD4+ or CD8+ T cells sorted from blood, taken in a trial of the OX40 agonist ivuxolimab. The source of these receptors is an adult with an advanced solid tumor such as melanoma, head and neck, liver or kidney cancer.

The genes are TRBV18 and TRBJ1-1; 7 bases agree with TRBD1. The CDR3 sequence is 14 residues long. V dropped 6 bases and J dropped 11; count of bases not matched to a gene: 15. Germline values: CDR1 KGHSH, CDR2 LQKENI. CDR3 sequence (DNA): TGTGCCAGCTCCCTTTCCGAGACAGGGCGCAGTGCTTTCTTT. Amino acids: CASSLSETGRSAFF.

This clone was recorded once. The chain has TRBV13 and TRBJ2-2, with 7 bases fitting TRBD1. This CDR3 is 16 amino acids long. Germline loops: CDR1 PRHDT, CDR2 FYEKMQ (reference sequence). V lost 4 bases to trimming and J lost 0 bases; unmatched junction nucleotides: 5. As DNA, the CDR3 is TGTGCCAGCAGCTCCGACAGGGTTTCGAACACCGGGGAGCTGTTTTTT. It is translated as CASSSDRVSNTGELFF.

This clone has a single count. This sequence joins TRBV7-8 and TRBJ2-3; D not resolved. In germline, CDR1 is SGHVS, CDR2 FQNEAQ. The V end lost 1 base, the J end lost 2 bases, and 7 bases lay between the germline ends. The CDR3 has 14 residues. The CDR3 loop is CASSLGGNTDTQYF. In DNA form, the CDR3 reads TGTGCCAGCAGCTTAGGGGGAAACACAGATACGCAGTATTTT.

The gene calls are TRBV7-2 and TRBJ2-3; 9 nucleotides line up with TRBD2. The CDR3 extends over 14 amino acids. J gave up 8 bases and V 3 bases, and 6 bases lay outside the gene matches. Germline V gives CDR1 SGHTA, CDR2 FQGNSA. CDR3 in amino acids: CASSFAGGPATQYF. In DNA, the CDR3 is TGTGCCAGCAGCTTCGCGGGGGGGCCGGCTACGCAGTATTTT.

This rearrangement joins TRBV28 to TRBJ2-2, with D perhaps matching TRBD2 (5 bases). CDR3 length equals 15 residues. Germline V CDR1 and CDR2: MDHEN, SYDVKM. Deletions cut 3 bases from V and 3 bases from J, with 11 bases between. The CDR3 coding sequence is TGTGCCAGCAGTTTGCGGGTATCCTACACCGGGGAGCTGTTTTTT. Translating gives CASSLRVSYTGELFF.

The chain has TRBV30 and TRBJ1-2; D is unclear. The CDR3 loop spans 14 amino acids. The germline gives CDR1 GTSNPN, CDR2 SVGIG (reference sequence). Trimming took 5 bases from V and 5 from J, leaving 18 bases between them. The CDR3 DNA reads as TGTGCCTGGCTCCCCCGCGGATTCGGATATGGCTACACCTTC. Its translation: CAWLPRGFGYGYTF.

The CDR3 nucleotides read TGTGCCAGCAGCGCCGGGACAGGAATGGGGGGCTACACCTTC. It specifies CASSAGTGMGGYTF. This sequence joins TRBV7-2 and TRBJ1-2; 8 bases align to TRBD1. CDR3 length equals 14 residues. V gave up 5 bases and J gave up 8 bases; unmatched junction bases: 10. Germline loops: CDR1 SGHTA, CDR2 FQGNSA.

The V and J genes are TRBV9 and TRBJ2-5; TRBD2 aligns across 8 bases. With V trimmed by 0 bases and J by 5 bases, 6 bases remained unmatched. The CDR3 totals 15 residues. Looked up from germline, CDR1 is SGDLS and CDR2 is YYNGEE. In nucleotides, the CDR3 is TGTGCCAGCAGCGTAGGGGGGGGACTAGAGGAGACCCAGTACTTC. Protein sequence: CASSVGGGLEETQYF.

The rearrangement links TRBV28 to TRBJ1-1; possibly TRBD1 for D (5 bases). V was trimmed by 7 bases and J by 1 base, leaving 16 bases between them. Germline V gene data show CDR1 as MDHEN and CDR2 as SYDVKM. This CDR3 contains 15 residues. CDR3 in amino acids: CASTISGTRNTEAFF. The DNA of the CDR3 is TGTGCCAGCACTATCTCAGGGACTCGGAACACTGAAGCTTTCTTT.

The genes are TRBV10-3 and TRBJ2-6; D uncertain. V dropped 6 bases and J dropped 0 bases, with 6 bases sitting between them. The V gene's germline CDR1 is ENHRY and CDR2 SYGVKD. This CDR3 has 14 residues. CDR3 DNA: TGTGCCATCAGCCCGTCCTCTGGGGCCAACGTCCTGACTTTC. It specifies CAISPSSGANVLTF.

This clone was counted only a few times. The chain employs TRBV9 and TRBJ1-6; no reliable D call. CDR1 and CDR2 from the germline V gene are SGDLS and YYNGEE. There are 9 residues in the CDR3. With 7 bases removed from V and 10 bases from J, the gap between germline ends came to 3 bases. CDR3 region: CASGSPLHF. In nucleotides, the CDR3 is TGTGCCAGCGGGTCACCCCTCCACTTT. Drawing the rest from reference TRBV9 and TRBJ1-6, the complete variable domain is DSGVTQTPKHLITATGQRVTLRCSPRSGDLSVYWYQQSLDQGLQFLIQYYNGEERAKGNILERFSAQQFPDLHSELNLSSLELGDSALYFCASGSPLHFGNGTRLTVT.

This clone was seen more than once but under ten times. CDR3 DNA sequence: TGTGCCATCAGTGAGTCGTTGGGGACATTTCGGAACACCGGGGAGCTGTTTTTT. Its protein is CAISESLGTFRNTGELFF. V usage is TRBV10-3 and J usage is TRBJ2-2; the D gene is possibly TRBD1 (6 bases). The germline CDR1 and CDR2 sequences are ENHRY and SYGVKD. Trimming stripped 0 bases from V and 1 base from J, with 15 bases between. This CDR3 has 18 residues.

The chain employs TRBV6-1 and TRBJ2-3, with D unclear. The CDR3 is 12 amino acids. V was shortened by 6 bases and J by 6 bases, with 10 bases between the two germline ends. Germline loops: CDR1 MNHNS, CDR2 SASEGT. This CDR3 reads CASSARFDTQYF. The CDR3, as DNA: TGTGCCAGCAGCGCCAGGTTTGATACGCAGTATTTT.

This rearrangement joins TRBV19 to TRBJ1-3, with D unclear. There are 13 residues in the CDR3. Per the germline V gene, CDR1 is LNHDA and CDR2 is SQIVND (reference sequence). The V gene lost 5 bases and the J gene lost 1 base, with 6 bases spanning the gap. CDR3 protein: CASSFSSGNTIYF. For the CDR3, the DNA is TGTGCCAGTAGTTTCTCTTCTGGAAACACCATATATTTT.